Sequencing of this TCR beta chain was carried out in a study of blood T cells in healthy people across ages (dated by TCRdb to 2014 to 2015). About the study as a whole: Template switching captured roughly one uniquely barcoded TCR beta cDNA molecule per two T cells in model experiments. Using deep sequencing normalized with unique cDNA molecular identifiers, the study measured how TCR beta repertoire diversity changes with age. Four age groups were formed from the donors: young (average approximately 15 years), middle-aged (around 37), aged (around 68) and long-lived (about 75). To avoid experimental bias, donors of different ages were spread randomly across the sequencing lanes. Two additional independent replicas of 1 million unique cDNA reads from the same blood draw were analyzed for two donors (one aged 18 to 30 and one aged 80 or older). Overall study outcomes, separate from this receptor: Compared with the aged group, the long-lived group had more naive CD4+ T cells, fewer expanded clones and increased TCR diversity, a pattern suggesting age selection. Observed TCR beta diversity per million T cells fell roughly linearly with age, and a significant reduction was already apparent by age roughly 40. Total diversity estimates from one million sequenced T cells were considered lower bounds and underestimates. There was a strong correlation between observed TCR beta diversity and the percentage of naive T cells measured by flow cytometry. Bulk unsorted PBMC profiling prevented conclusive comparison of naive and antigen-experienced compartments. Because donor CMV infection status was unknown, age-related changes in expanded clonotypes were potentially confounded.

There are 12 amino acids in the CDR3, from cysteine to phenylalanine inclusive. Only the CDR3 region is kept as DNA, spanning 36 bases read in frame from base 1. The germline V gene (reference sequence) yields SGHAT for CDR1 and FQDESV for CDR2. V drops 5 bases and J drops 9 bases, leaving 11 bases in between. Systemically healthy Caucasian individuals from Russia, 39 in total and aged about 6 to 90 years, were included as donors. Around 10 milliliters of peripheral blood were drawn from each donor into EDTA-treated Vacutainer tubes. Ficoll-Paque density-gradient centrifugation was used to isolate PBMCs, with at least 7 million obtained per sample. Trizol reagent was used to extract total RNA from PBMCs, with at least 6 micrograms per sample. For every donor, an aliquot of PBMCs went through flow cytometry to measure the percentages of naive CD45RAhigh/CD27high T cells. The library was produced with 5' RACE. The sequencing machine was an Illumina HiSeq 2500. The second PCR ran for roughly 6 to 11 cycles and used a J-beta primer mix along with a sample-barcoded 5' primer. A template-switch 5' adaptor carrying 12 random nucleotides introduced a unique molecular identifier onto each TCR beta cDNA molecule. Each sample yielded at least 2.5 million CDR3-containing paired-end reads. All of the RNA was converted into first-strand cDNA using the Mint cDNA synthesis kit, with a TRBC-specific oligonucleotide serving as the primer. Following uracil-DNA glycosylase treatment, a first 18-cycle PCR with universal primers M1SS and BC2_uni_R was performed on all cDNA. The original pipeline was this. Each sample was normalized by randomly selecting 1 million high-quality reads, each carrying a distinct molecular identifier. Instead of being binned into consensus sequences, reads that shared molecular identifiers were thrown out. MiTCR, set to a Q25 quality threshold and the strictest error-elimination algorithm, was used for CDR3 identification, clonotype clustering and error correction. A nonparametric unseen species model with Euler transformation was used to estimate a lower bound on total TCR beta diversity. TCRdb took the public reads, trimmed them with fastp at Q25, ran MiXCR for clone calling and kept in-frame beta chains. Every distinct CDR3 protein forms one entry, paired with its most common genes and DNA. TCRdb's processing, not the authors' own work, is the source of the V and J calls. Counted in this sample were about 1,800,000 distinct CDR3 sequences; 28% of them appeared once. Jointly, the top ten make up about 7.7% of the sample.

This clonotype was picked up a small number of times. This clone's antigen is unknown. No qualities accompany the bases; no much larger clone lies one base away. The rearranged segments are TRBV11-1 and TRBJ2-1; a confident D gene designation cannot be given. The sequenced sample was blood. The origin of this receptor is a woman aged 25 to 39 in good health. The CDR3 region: CASSPPFAEQFF. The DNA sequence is TGTGCCAGCAGCCCCCCATTCGCTGAGCAGTTCTTC.